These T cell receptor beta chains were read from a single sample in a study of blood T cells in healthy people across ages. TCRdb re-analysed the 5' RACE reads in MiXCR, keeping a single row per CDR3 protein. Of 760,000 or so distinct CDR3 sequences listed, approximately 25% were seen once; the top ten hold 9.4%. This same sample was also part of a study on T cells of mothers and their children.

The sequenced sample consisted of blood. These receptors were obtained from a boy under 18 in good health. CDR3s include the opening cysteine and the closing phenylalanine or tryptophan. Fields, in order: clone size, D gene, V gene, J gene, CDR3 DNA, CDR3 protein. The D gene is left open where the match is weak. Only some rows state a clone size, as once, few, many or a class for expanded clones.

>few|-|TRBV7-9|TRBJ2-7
TGTGCCAGCAGCTCATCTCGGGACGAGCAGTACTTC
CASSSSRDEQYF
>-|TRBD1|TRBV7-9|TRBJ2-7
TGTGCCAGCAGCCGGGCTGTAGGACAGGGGACCGAGCAGTACTTC
CASSRAVGQGTEQYF
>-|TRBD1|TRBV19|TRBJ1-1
TGTGCCAGTAGTACCGGACAGGAGACGACTGAAGCTTTCTTT
CASSTGQETTEAFF
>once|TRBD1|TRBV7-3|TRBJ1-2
TGTGCCAGCAGCTTGACGGGACAGGGAAGCTATGGCTACACCTTC
CASSLTGQGSYGYTF
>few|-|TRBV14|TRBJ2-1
TGTGCCAGCAGCCAAGGTCTGTCGGAGCAGTTCTTC
CASSQGLSEQFF
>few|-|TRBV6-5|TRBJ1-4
TGTGCCAGCAGTTACGGTCCAGGGTCAACTAATGAAAAACTGTTTTTT
CASSYGPGSTNEKLFF
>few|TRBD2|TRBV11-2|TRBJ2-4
TGTGCCAGCAGCTCCGGGACTAGCGGAAACATTCAGTACTTC
CASSSGTSGNIQYF
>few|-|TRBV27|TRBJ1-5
TGTGCCAGCAGTTTATGGGGACCTAATCAGCCCCAGCATTTT
CASSLWGPNQPQHF
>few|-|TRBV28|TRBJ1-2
TGTGCCAGCAGTTTGATTGACTATGGCTACACCTTC
CASSLIDYGYTF
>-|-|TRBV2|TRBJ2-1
TGTGCCAGCAGTGTTGAGCGCCGGTACAATGAGCAGTTCTTC
CASSVERRYNEQFF
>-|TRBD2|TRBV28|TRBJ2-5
TGTGCCAGCAGAGGGACTAGCGTTTACCAAGAGACCCAGTACTTC
CASRGTSVYQETQYF
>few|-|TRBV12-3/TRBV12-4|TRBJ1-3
TGTGCCAGCACCGGGCCAAACTCTGGAAACACCATATATTTT
CASTGPNSGNTIYF
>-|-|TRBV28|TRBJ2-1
TGTGCCGGGGGGCAGAGCTCCTACAATGAGCAGTTCTTC
CAGGQSSYNEQFF
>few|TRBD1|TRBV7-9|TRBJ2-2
TGTGCCAGCAGAACGGACAGGGGGCTACCCATGGACACCGGGGAGCTGTTTTTT
CASRTDRGLPMDTGELFF
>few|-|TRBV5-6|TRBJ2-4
TGTGCCAGCAGCTTCGGGGGTGACATTCAGTACTTC
CASSFGGDIQYF
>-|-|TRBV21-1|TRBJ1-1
TGTGCCAGCAGCAAAACCGCCCGACAGGGTCAAATTGAAGCTTTCTTT
CASSKTARQGQIEAFF
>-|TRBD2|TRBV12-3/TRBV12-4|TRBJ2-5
TGTGCCAGCAAACTAGCGGCCCAAGAGACCCAGTACTTC
CASKLAAQETQYF
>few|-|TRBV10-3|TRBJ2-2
TGTGCCATCAGTGTGCTCCCCGACACCGGGGAGCTGTTTTTT
CAISVLPDTGELFF
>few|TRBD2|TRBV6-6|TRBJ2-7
TGTGCCAGCAGTACTAGCGACTCCTACGAGCAGTACTTC
CASSTSDSYEQYF
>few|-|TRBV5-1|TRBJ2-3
TGCGCCAGCAGCTTGGAGCTCGGGGGTGATACGCAGTATTTT
CASSLELGGDTQYF
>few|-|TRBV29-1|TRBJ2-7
TGCAGCGTTGAAGATCACGGGGCCTCGTCCGAGCAGTACTTC
CSVEDHGASSEQYF
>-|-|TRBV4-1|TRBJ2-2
TGCGCCAGCAGCCAGGGACGGAACACCGGGGAGCTGTTTTTT
CASSQGRNTGELFF
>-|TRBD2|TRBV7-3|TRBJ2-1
TGTGCCAGCAGCTTAACGACTAGCGGGAGTTGGCATGAGCAGTTCTTC
CASSLTTSGSWHEQFF
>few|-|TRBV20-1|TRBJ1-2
TGCAGTGCCCGGTCAGGCCTTGAGAGCCACACCTTC
CSARSGLESHTF
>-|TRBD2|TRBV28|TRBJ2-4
TGTGCCAGCAGTTTTGATAGCGGGAGGGGAAGGAACATTCAGTACTTC
CASSFDSGRGRNIQYF
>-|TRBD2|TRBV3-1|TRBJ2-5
TGTGCCAGCAGCCAAGACCAGCGGGAGGGCTGGGAGACCCAGTACTTC
CASSQDQREGWETQYF
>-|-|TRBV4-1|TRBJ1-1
TGCGCCAGCAGCCACTTCGACACGGAGGGGGAAGCTTTCTTT
CASSHFDTEGEAFF
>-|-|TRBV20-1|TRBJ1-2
TGCAGTGCTAGAGTGCCCATCTTTAGTGGCTACACCTTC
CSARVPIFSGYTF